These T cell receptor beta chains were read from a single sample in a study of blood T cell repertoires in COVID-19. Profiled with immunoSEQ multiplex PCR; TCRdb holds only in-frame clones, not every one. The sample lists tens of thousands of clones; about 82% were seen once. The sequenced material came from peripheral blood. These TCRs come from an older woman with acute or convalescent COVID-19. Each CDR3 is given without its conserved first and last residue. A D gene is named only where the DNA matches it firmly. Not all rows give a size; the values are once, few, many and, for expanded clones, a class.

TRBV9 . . ASSADETGLKLF
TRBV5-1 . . ASSSYSGEGEKLF
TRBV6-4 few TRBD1 ASSKTGQVRYNEQF
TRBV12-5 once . ASGLVQAGYRTGELF
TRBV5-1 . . ASNPLQGTNEQY
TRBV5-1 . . ASSPLAGTEAF
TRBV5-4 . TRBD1 ASSLRGQSSGNTIY
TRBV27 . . ASRSGMALGNTEAF
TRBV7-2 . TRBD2 ASSPGLAGAYEQY
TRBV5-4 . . ASSSPGNIQY
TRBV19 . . ASSWGVSYGYT
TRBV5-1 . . ASSLSQGNPYEQY
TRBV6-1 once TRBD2 ASSEARLAGGNEQY
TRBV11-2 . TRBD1 ASSRTGVSYNEQF
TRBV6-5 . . ATSTPGRETQY
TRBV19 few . ASSRGQYNEQF
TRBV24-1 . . ATSPRGSYEQY
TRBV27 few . ASSLSPYQETQY
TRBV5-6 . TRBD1 ASSGYRGLNYGYT
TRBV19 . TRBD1 ASTPGQGADTQY